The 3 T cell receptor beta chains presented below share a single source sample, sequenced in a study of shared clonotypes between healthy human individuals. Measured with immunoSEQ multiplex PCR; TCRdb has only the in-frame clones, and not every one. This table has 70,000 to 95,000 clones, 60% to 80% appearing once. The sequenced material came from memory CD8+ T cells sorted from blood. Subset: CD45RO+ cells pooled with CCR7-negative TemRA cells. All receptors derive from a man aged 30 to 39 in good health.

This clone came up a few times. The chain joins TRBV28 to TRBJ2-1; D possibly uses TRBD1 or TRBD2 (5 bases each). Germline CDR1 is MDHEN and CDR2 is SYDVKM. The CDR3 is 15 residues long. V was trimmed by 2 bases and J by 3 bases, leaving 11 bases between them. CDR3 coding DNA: TGTGCCAGCAGTTTAGGGGGTAAGGACTACAATGAGCAGTTCTTC. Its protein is CASSLGGKDYNEQFF.

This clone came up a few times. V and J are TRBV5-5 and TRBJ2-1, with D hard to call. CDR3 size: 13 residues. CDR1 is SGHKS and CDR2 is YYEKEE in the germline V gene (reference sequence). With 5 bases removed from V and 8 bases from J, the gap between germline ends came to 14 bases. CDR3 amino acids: CASRYVGQYEQFF. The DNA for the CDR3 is TGTGCCAGCAGATATGTGGGTCAGTATGAGCAGTTCTTC.

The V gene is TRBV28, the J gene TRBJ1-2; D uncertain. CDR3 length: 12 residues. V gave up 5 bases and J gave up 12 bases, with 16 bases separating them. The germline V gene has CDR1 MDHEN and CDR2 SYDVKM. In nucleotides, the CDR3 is TGTGCCAGCAGTCCCTCAACTCACATCGACACCTTC. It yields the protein CASSPSTHIDTF.